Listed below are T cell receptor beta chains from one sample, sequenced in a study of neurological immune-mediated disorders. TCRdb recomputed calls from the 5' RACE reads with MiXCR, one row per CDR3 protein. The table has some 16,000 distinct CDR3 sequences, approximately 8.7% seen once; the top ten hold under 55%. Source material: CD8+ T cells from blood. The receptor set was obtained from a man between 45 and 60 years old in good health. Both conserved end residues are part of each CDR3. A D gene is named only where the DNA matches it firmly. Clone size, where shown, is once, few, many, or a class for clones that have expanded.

cdr3_nt: TGTGCCAGCAGTCCCCCGGGATGGGGAAAACTGTTTTTT; cdr3_aa: CASSPPGWGKLFF; clone_size: many; j_call: TRBJ1-4; v_call: TRBV25-1; d_call: .
cdr3_nt: TGCAGTGCCATAGCTCCCGCCCAGGGTGAGCAGTTCTTC; cdr3_aa: CSAIAPAQGEQFF; clone_size: few; j_call: TRBJ2-1; v_call: TRBV20-1; d_call: .
cdr3_nt: TGTGCCACCCAAGGGTCGCCAGGGCCAGCCAACACTGAAGCTTTCTTT; cdr3_aa: CATQGSPGPANTEAFF; clone_size: many; j_call: TRBJ1-1; v_call: TRBV19; d_call: .
cdr3_nt: TGCAGCGTGGGGCGTCCGCCCGGGGAGCTGTTTTTT; cdr3_aa: CSVGRPPGELFF; clone_size: many; j_call: TRBJ2-2; v_call: TRBV29-1; d_call: .
cdr3_nt: TGTGCCAGCGCCCAGGTTGAGGATTCCCTCGAGAGACTAGCTTATTCTGAGCAGTTCTTC; cdr3_aa: CASAQVEDSLERLAYSEQFF; clone_size: many; j_call: TRBJ2-1; v_call: TRBV27; d_call: TRBD2
cdr3_nt: TGCAGCGTTGAGTCAGGCTCTGGGGCCAACGTCCTGACTTTC; cdr3_aa: CSVESGSGANVLTF; clone_size: many; j_call: TRBJ2-6; v_call: TRBV29-1; d_call: .
cdr3_nt: TGTGCCAGCAGTTTATGGATGATATACGAGCAGTACTTC; cdr3_aa: CASSLWMIYEQYF; clone_size: many; j_call: TRBJ2-7; v_call: TRBV6-2/TRBV6-3; d_call: .
cdr3_nt: TGTGCCAGCAGCTTCCCGGGACCACACGTCGTTGGTGAGCAGTTCTTC; cdr3_aa: CASSFPGPHVVGEQFF; clone_size: many; j_call: TRBJ2-1; v_call: TRBV7-9; d_call: .
cdr3_nt: TGCAGGATTTCCACTGAAGCTTTCTTT; cdr3_aa: CRISTEAFF; clone_size: many; j_call: TRBJ1-1; v_call: TRBV20-1; d_call: .
cdr3_nt: TGTGCCAGCAGTTTATTGATGCCAAGTAGCACAGATACGCAGTATTTT; cdr3_aa: CASSLLMPSSTDTQYF; clone_size: many; j_call: TRBJ2-3; v_call: TRBV27; d_call: .
cdr3_nt: TGTGCCAGCAGCCCCGGACTAGCGGGGGCCTACAATGAGCAGTTCTTC; cdr3_aa: CASSPGLAGAYNEQFF; clone_size: many; j_call: TRBJ2-1; v_call: TRBV5-4; d_call: TRBD2
cdr3_nt: TGTGCCAGCAGCCCGGGACTAGCTGGCGGGGAGCTGTTTTTT; cdr3_aa: CASSPGLAGGELFF; clone_size: many; j_call: TRBJ2-2; v_call: TRBV7-8; d_call: TRBD2
cdr3_nt: TGTGCCAGCAGCGGTCGGACTAGCGGGAAGGCTGATGAGCAGTTCTTC; cdr3_aa: CASSGRTSGKADEQFF; clone_size: .; j_call: TRBJ2-1; v_call: TRBV11-2; d_call: TRBD2
cdr3_nt: TGCGCCAGCAGTGACTACGAGCAGTACTTC; cdr3_aa: CASSDYEQYF; clone_size: few; j_call: TRBJ2-7; v_call: TRBV10-2; d_call: .
cdr3_nt: TGCGCCAGCAGCCAACACGATAGCGTATCCTACGAGCAGTACTTC; cdr3_aa: CASSQHDSVSYEQYF; clone_size: many; j_call: TRBJ2-7; v_call: TRBV4-3; d_call: .
cdr3_nt: TGCGCCAGCAGCCAGGGGGCAGCGGGAGTCGGGGAGACCCAGTACTTC; cdr3_aa: CASSQGAAGVGETQYF; clone_size: many; j_call: TRBJ2-5; v_call: TRBV4-1; d_call: TRBD2
cdr3_nt: TGCAGTGCTCTCCCAGGGACTAGCGGGCGGAGCACAGATACGCAGTATTTT; cdr3_aa: CSALPGTSGRSTDTQYF; clone_size: many; j_call: TRBJ2-3; v_call: TRBV20-1; d_call: TRBD2
cdr3_nt: TGCGCCAGCAGCTATCAGGGGTTCGACGGGACTAGCTTTTACAATGAGCAGTTCTTC; cdr3_aa: CASSYQGFDGTSFYNEQFF; clone_size: many; j_call: TRBJ2-1; v_call: TRBV4-1; d_call: TRBD2
cdr3_nt: TGTGCCAGCAGTTTAGGGGCGGCTAGCACAGATACGCAGTATTTT; cdr3_aa: CASSLGAASTDTQYF; clone_size: many; j_call: TRBJ2-3; v_call: TRBV28; d_call: .
cdr3_nt: TGTGCCAGCAGCTTAAGGGGACAGGGGGCCCTAGCGGGGCGGGAGACCCAGTACTTC; cdr3_aa: CASSLRGQGALAGRETQYF; clone_size: many; j_call: TRBJ2-5; v_call: TRBV7-2; d_call: TRBD1
cdr3_nt: TGTGCCAGCATAGGGGACAGCGGGGACAGGGACTACGAGCAGTACTTC; cdr3_aa: CASIGDSGDRDYEQYF; clone_size: large; j_call: TRBJ2-7; v_call: TRBV28; d_call: TRBD1
cdr3_nt: TGTGCCACCAGTGATTTGGGGATCTCTAGCAATGAGCAGTTCTTC; cdr3_aa: CATSDLGISSNEQFF; clone_size: many; j_call: TRBJ2-1; v_call: TRBV24-1; d_call: .
cdr3_nt: TGTGCCAGCAGTCCCGGGACAACCTACAATGAGCAGTTCTTC; cdr3_aa: CASSPGTTYNEQFF; clone_size: many; j_call: TRBJ2-1; v_call: TRBV28; d_call: .
cdr3_nt: TGTGCCAGCAGCGGGAGAATAACGGGACTAGCGTCCTACAATGAGCAGTTCTTC; cdr3_aa: CASSGRITGLASYNEQFF; clone_size: many; j_call: TRBJ2-1; v_call: TRBV11-2; d_call: TRBD2
cdr3_nt: TGTGCCAGCAGCTTAGCTTCAGATACGCAGTATTTT; cdr3_aa: CASSLASDTQYF; clone_size: many; j_call: TRBJ2-3; v_call: TRBV7-9; d_call: .
cdr3_nt: TGTGCCAGCAGCTTAGACACAGCGCAGGAGACCCAGTACTTC; cdr3_aa: CASSLDTAQETQYF; clone_size: many; j_call: TRBJ2-5; v_call: TRBV7-9; d_call: .
cdr3_nt: TGCGCCAGCAGCCAGTACTCGCTGGGGGAAATCTACAATGAGCAGTTCTTC; cdr3_aa: CASSQYSLGEIYNEQFF; clone_size: many; j_call: TRBJ2-1; v_call: TRBV4-1; d_call: .
cdr3_nt: TGTGCCAGCAGCGTTTCTGGGGCCAACGTCCTGACTTTC; cdr3_aa: CASSVSGANVLTF; clone_size: many; j_call: TRBJ2-6; v_call: TRBV9; d_call: .
cdr3_nt: TGTGCCAGCAGTTTATGGATGACAGGGGGCGTCGACGAGCAGTACTTC; cdr3_aa: CASSLWMTGGVDEQYF; clone_size: many; j_call: TRBJ2-7; v_call: TRBV27; d_call: TRBD1
cdr3_nt: TGCGCCGGAGGGACTAGTGTGAGCAATGAGCAGTTCTTC; cdr3_aa: CAGGTSVSNEQFF; clone_size: many; j_call: TRBJ2-1; v_call: TRBV4-1; d_call: TRBD2
cdr3_nt: TGTGCCAGCAGCAAAGAGGGACAGGTCTACGAGCAGTACTTC; cdr3_aa: CASSKEGQVYEQYF; clone_size: many; j_call: TRBJ2-7; v_call: TRBV21-1; d_call: .
cdr3_nt: TGCAGTGCTAGCGGGGCTAGCGGGAGTCGCTACAATGAGCAGTTCTTC; cdr3_aa: CSASGASGSRYNEQFF; clone_size: medium-sized; j_call: TRBJ2-1; v_call: TRBV20-1; d_call: TRBD2
cdr3_nt: TGTGCCAGCAGCCCACAGGGGGCACTAGCCAAAAACATTCAGTACTTC; cdr3_aa: CASSPQGALAKNIQYF; clone_size: many; j_call: TRBJ2-4; v_call: TRBV4-2; d_call: TRBD1
cdr3_nt: TGTGCCAGCAGCTTTCAAGGCGGGAGTGGCTACGAGCAGTACTTC; cdr3_aa: CASSFQGGSGYEQYF; clone_size: many; j_call: TRBJ2-7; v_call: TRBV3-1; d_call: TRBD2
cdr3_nt: TGTGCCAGCACCGGGGCCCCGCTAGCGGAGCACACCATGGGGGAGCTGTTTTTT; cdr3_aa: CASTGAPLAEHTMGELFF; clone_size: many; j_call: TRBJ2-2; v_call: TRBV7-9; d_call: TRBD2
cdr3_nt: TGCAGTGCTAGAGACCCGGGACAATGGACTAGCCTCGAGCAGTACTTC; cdr3_aa: CSARDPGQWTSLEQYF; clone_size: many; j_call: TRBJ2-7; v_call: TRBV20-1; d_call: TRBD2
cdr3_nt: TGTGCCAGCAGTTCGCTAGCGGGTCCGTACAGGGAGCAGTTCTTC; cdr3_aa: CASSSLAGPYREQFF; clone_size: many; j_call: TRBJ2-1; v_call: TRBV28; d_call: TRBD2
cdr3_nt: TGTGCCAGCAGCTTGGGGCTTGCGGGAGGCCCCCTTGCCGGGGAGCTGTTTTTT; cdr3_aa: CASSLGLAGGPLAGELFF; clone_size: medium-sized; j_call: TRBJ2-2; v_call: TRBV5-6; d_call: TRBD2
cdr3_nt: TGTGCCAGCAGCCAAACGGGGATCACAGATACGCAGTATTTT; cdr3_aa: CASSQTGITDTQYF; clone_size: many; j_call: TRBJ2-3; v_call: TRBV11-1; d_call: .
cdr3_nt: TGTGCCAGCAGTTCCCCGATCCCCAGGGGCCGCTCCTACAATGAGCAGTTCTTC; cdr3_aa: CASSSPIPRGRSYNEQFF; clone_size: many; j_call: TRBJ2-1; v_call: TRBV28; d_call: .
cdr3_nt: TGCGCCAGCAGCTTTACAGGGGAGAACACCGGGGAGCTGTTTTTT; cdr3_aa: CASSFTGENTGELFF; clone_size: many; j_call: TRBJ2-2; v_call: TRBV4-1; d_call: TRBD1